The entry below gives a single T cell receptor beta chain sequence along with its context. Its specific antigen is unknown. No much larger clone exists at a distance of one base, and base qualities are not known. This specimen belongs to a study of PD-1 blockade in classical Hodgkin lymphoma (dated by TCRdb to 2020 to 2022). With regard to the full study: The study used CyTOF and TCR beta sequencing to define a peripheral blood immune signature of response to PD-1 blockade in classical Hodgkin lymphoma.

Taken from cysteine to phenylalanine, the CDR3 has 14 residues. The only DNA kept is the CDR3, 42 bases in frame from the first base. Between the V and J ends, shortened by 4 bases and 4 bases respectively, the junction contains 13 bases. From the germline V gene, CDR1 is LGHNT and CDR2 is FRNRAP. The Qiagen DNeasy kit was used to extract genomic DNA from unsorted PBMCs and from the negatively selected CD4+ and CD8+ fractions. Using primers that anneal to V and J segments, immunoSEQ multiplex PCR amplified the TCR beta CDR3 regions. Amplification bias was minimized using a synthetic immune receptor repertoire, and residual bias was removed computationally after sequencing. On the authors' methods: Repertoire diversity was quantified as the Shannon entropy index using custom Python scripts. Unsorted, CD4+ and CD8+ repertoires were analyzed separately, except in combined analyses where CD4+ and CD8+ sequences were merged in silico. TCRdb obtained this table from immuneACCESS and retained in-frame rearrangements with V and J assigned. These tables miss some clones; where compared with another copy, unresolved V genes account for less than half of the shortfall, and the remainder is unexplained. D and trimming come from the DNA, and the V and J calls and clone size come from that table. Here the sample has some 35,000 clones; around nine tenths occur a single time. Of the sample, over 0.2% is held by the ten largest clones.

Results the study describes overall, beyond this receptor: Newly diagnosed patients were reported to have lower baseline TCR diversity than healthy donors, and relapsed/refractory patients were reported to have lower baseline TCR diversity still. The study was restricted to a single clinical trial cohort, and the causes of repertoire differences, possibly disease activity or prior therapy, were left undefined.

In light of the paper, this sample's time point label describes: newly diagnosed, previously untreated cHL patient sample. Using a Miltenyi CD4+ T cell isolation kit, CD4+ T cells were purified from thawed PBMCs through magnetic negative selection. To serve as a comparison group for the relapsed/refractory trial patients, PBMCs were sequenced from patients with newly diagnosed, previously untreated classical Hodgkin lymphoma. After peripheral blood was drawn into 8 mL Vacutainer Cell Preparation Tubes, PBMCs were isolated by centrifugation and then cryopreserved. Purified CD4+ and CD8+ fractions were prepared only for cases with an additional available PBMC sample. On LS columns in a quadroMACS separator, the magnetically labelled cells were depleted, and the flow-through was collected as the purified fraction.

This receptor was identified in a human donor with classical Hodgkin lymphoma. The chain uses TRBV12-5 and TRBJ1-1; the D gene lacks a confident call. Sequencing was performed on CD4+ T cells from blood. The nucleotide sequence is TGTGCTAGTGGTTCGACCGGTCGAGGCACTGAAGCTTTCTTT. Its product reads: CASGSTGRGTEAFF.